The present entry profiles one TCR beta chain with its context. Its antigen is not identified. Repertoires were generated with immunoSEQ multiplex PCR, while TCRdb's copy carries only in-frame clones and drops some. The sample has roughly 140,000 clones, almost 90% seen once. These data belong to a study of T cell responses to AZD1222 COVID-19 vaccine. Study outcomes and limitations: The CD4 TCRs associated with vaccination extended across spike and predominated at 160-218 and 743-854.

V shed 4 bases and J shed 6 bases, with 16 bases lying between them. There are 15 residues in the CDR3. From germline, CDR1 is MRHNA and CDR2 SNTAGT. The sequenced sample was peripheral blood, obtained on day 0 of AZD1222 vaccination. The chain employs TRBV6-4 and TRBJ1-5, with D tentatively TRBD1 (5 bases). The receptor was derived from an adult in good health. CDR3 in amino acids: CASSALWGPSQPQHF. CDR3 nucleotide sequence: TGTGCCAGCAGTGCTCTTTGGGGACCCAGTCAGCCCCAGCATTTT.